The 18 T cell receptor beta chains below all came from one sample that was sequenced in a study of blood T cell repertoires in COVID-19. Only in-frame clones appear in the TCRdb table, and some are missing; sequencing was by immunoSEQ multiplex PCR. The table records roughly 250,000 clones, 91% of them present only once. The sequencing sample was made of PBMCs or T cells enriched from blood (not recorded which). These receptors came from a human donor in a cohort exposed to, infected with or recovered from COVID-19 (not recorded which). The donor label of this sample is uncertain.

With regard to this clone: Distinct nucleotide sequences in the sample also encode this CDR3. The chain links TRBV6-5 to TRBJ1-5; 8 bases line up with TRBD1. The trim removed 5 bases at V and 0 bases at J, leaving 3 bases unmatched. There are 15 residues in the CDR3. Germline values: CDR1 MNHEY, CDR2 SVGAGI. In DNA form, the CDR3 reads TGTGCCAGCAGTCCAGGGACAGGTAGCAATCAGCCCCAGCATTTT. It codes for CASSPGTGSNQPQHF.

The rearrangement joins TRBV12-5 to TRBJ1-1; no clear D gene. Germline V lookup: CDR1 LGHNT, CDR2 FRNRAP. The V end was cut by 0 bases, the J end by 4 bases, with 12 bases between. This CDR3 spans 15 amino acids. The CDR3 sequence: CASGLVLGGGTEAFF. The CDR3 bases are TGTGCTAGTGGTTTGGTTCTGGGCGGAGGCACTGAAGCTTTCTTT.

This chain links TRBV9 with TRBJ2-4, with D possibly TRBD1 on 6 matching bases. Deletions cut 4 bases from V and 4 bases from J, with 15 bases between. Germline assignment: CDR1 SGDLS and CDR2 YYNGEE. The CDR3 has 15 residues. The CDR3 DNA reads as TGTGCCAGCAGCTCGTTGGACAGCGCGAAAAACATTCAGTACTTC. Its translation is CASSSLDSAKNIQYF.

The J gene is TRBJ2-7, the V gene TRBV4-1; possible D gene TRBD2, 5 bases. CDR1 is MGHRA and CDR2 is YSYEKL in the germline V gene. The V gene lost 1 base and the J gene lost 1 base, with 8 bases spanning the gap. This CDR3 contains 14 residues. The CDR3 spells CASSQVSGSYEQYF. The CDR3 region has the DNA TGCGCCAGCAGCCAAGTCTCGGGGTCCTACGAGCAGTACTTC.

The chain recombines TRBV7-2 with TRBJ2-3; D is possibly TRBD2 (6 bases). The CDR3 covers 15 residues. Per germline, CDR1 SGHTA and CDR2 FQGNSA. V dropped 5 bases and J dropped 0 bases, with 12 bases sitting between them. CDR3 loop: CASSPSRGSTDTQYF. CDR3 sequence (DNA): TGTGCCAGCAGCCCCTCGCGGGGCAGCACAGATACGCAGTATTTT.

The chain uses TRBV6-5 and TRBJ1-4, with D tentatively TRBD1 (6 bases). Looked up from germline, CDR1 is MNHEY and CDR2 is SVGAGI. V lost 0 bases and J lost 6, with 11 bases in between. This CDR3 is 15 amino acids long. CDR3 bases: TGTGCCAGCAGTTACTCGCCAGGGGATCATGAAAAACTGTTTTTT. Its protein is CASSYSPGDHEKLFF.

This clone was seen only once. The V and J genes are TRBV11-2 and TRBJ2-2, with 8 nucleotides matching TRBD1. The CDR3 covers 15 residues. Losses at the gene ends were 4 bases for V and 2 bases for J; bases not matched to a gene: 3. Germline values: CDR1 SGHAT, CDR2 FQNNGV. In DNA, the CDR3 is TGTGCCAGCAGCTCCGGGACAGGAAACACCGGGGAGCTGTTTTTT. The encoded protein is CASSSGTGNTGELFF.

This chain connects TRBV2 to TRBJ1-2; the match to TRBD1 covers 7 bases. Per germline, CDR1 SNHLY and CDR2 FYNNEI. The CDR3 has 15 amino acids. Unmatched junction bases numbered 5, after V lost 4 bases and J lost 0 bases. The CDR3 sequence: CASSGGQSSNYGYTF. As DNA, the CDR3 is TGTGCCAGCAGTGGGGGACAGAGCTCTAACTATGGCTACACCTTC. The full variable domain, with the rest looked up from reference TRBV2 and TRBJ1-2, is EPEVTQTPSHQVTQMGQEVILRCVPISNHLYFYWYRQILGQKVEFLVSFYNNEISEKSEIFDDQFSVERPDGSNFTLKIRSTKLEDSAMYFCASSGGQSSNYGYTFGSGTRLTVV.

V is TRBV4-1 and J is TRBJ1-2; perhaps TRBD1 as D (5 bases). Germline V gene lookup returns CDR1 MGHRA and CDR2 YSYEKL. The length of the CDR3 is 15 residues. The ends were cut back, 6 bases at V and 1 base at J, with 15 bases in the middle. CDR3 amino acids: CASRSTGRGNYGYTF. The CDR3 coding sequence is TGCGCCAGCAGGAGTACAGGAAGGGGTAACTATGGCTACACCTTC.

This clone came up once. This chain uses TRBV12-3 or TRBV12-4 with TRBJ2-3; D is ambiguous. Trimming left V 1 base short and J 4 bases short, with 6 bases between. The CDR3 extends over 13 amino acids. The CDR3 region has the DNA TGTGCCAGCAGTTTAGTGGGCGCAGATACGCAGTATTTT. Residues: CASSLVGADTQYF.

The genes are TRBV5-1 and TRBJ2-3; TRBD1 agrees at 7 bases. Germline V gives CDR1 SGHRS, CDR2 YFSETQ. The CDR3 has 16 amino acids. The J segment lost 1 base and the V segment lost 4 bases, leaving 9 bases of the junction unmatched. As DNA, the CDR3 is TGCGCCAGCAGCCCTAGGGGGCAGGGCGGCACAGATACGCAGTATTTT. Residues: CASSPRGQGGTDTQYF.

This chain joins TRBV3-1 (or the pseudogene TRBV3-2) and TRBJ1-5; unclear D gene. The CDR3 spans 15 residues. The V and J ends lost 4 bases and 0 bases respectively, with 10 bases between them. Looked up from germline, CDR1 is LGHDT and CDR2 is YNNKEL (reference sequence). Here the CDR3 DNA reads TGTGCCAGCAGCCGCGGAGCTTATAGCAATCAGCCCCAGCATTTT. Translation: CASSRGAYSNQPQHF.

The chain is built from TRBV9 and TRBJ2-1; the match to TRBD1 covers 9 bases. The CDR3 sequence is 16 residues long. The V segment lost 4 bases and the J segment 1 base; nucleotides outside the gene matches: 6. Germline values: CDR1 SGDLS, CDR2 YYNGEE. CDR3 nucleotides: TGTGCCAGCAGCACGGACAGGGGAAGGTCCTACAATGAGCAGTTCTTC. Protein product: CASSTDRGRSYNEQFF.

The J gene is TRBJ2-7, the V gene TRBV7-3; the D gene is possibly TRBD2 (5 bases). The CDR3 covers 15 residues. V shed 5 bases and J shed 3 bases, with 17 bases lying between them. Germline V CDR1 and CDR2: SGHTA, FQGTGA. CDR3 in amino acids: CASSHEAGLGYEQYF. The DNA for the CDR3 is TGTGCCAGCAGCCATGAGGCCGGACTGGGCTACGAGCAGTACTTC.

The V call is TRBV6-6, the J call TRBJ2-7, with 10 nucleotides matching TRBD1. The V gene's germline CDR1 is MNHNY and CDR2 SVGAGI (reference sequence). Trimming removed 6 bases from V and 8 bases from J; junction bases left unmatched: 7. The CDR3 spans 13 residues. As DNA, the CDR3 is TGTGCCAGCAGCCAAGGGACAGGGGAAAAGCAGTACTTC. Its protein is CASSQGTGEKQYF.

This CDR3 reads CASSLQGEGTEAFF. The CDR3 nucleotides read TGTGCCAGCAGCCTACAGGGGGAGGGCACTGAAGCTTTCTTT. The V gene is TRBV7-3, the J gene TRBJ1-1; 8 nucleotides agree with TRBD1. Germline trimming cut 5 bases from V and 4 bases from J; bases unmatched to any gene: 6. Germline loops: CDR1 SGHTA, CDR2 FQGTGA. The CDR3 spans 14 residues.

This sequence joins TRBV28 and TRBJ1-2; no clear D. Between the trimmed V and J ends, which lost 6 bases and 0 bases, there was a span of 8 bases. The CDR3 has 13 residues. Germline V gene lookup returns CDR1 MDHEN and CDR2 SYDVKM. The CDR3 coding sequence is TGTGCCAGCAGCCCAGGTTCTAACTATGGCTACACCTTC. Its translation is CASSPGSNYGYTF.

The CDR3 here is CASSPSYREYEQYF. The CDR3 coding sequence is TGTGCCAGCAGCCCATCTTACAGGGAGTACGAGCAGTACTTC. The chain joins TRBV7-6 to TRBJ2-7; D may be TRBD1 (6 bases). V was pared by 5 bases and J by 4 bases, with 15 bases between. Germline V lookup: CDR1 SGHVS, CDR2 FNYEAQ. There are 14 residues in the CDR3.